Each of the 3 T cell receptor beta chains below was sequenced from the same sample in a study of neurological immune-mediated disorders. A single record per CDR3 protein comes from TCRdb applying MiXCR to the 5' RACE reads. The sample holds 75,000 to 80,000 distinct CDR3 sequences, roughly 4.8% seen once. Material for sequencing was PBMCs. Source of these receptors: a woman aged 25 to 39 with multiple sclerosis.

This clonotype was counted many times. CDR3 DNA: TGTGCCAGCAGCTTAGCAAGGACTAGCGGGGGGCCCACAGATACGCAGTATTTT. Translation gives CASSLARTSGGPTDTQYF. This chain links TRBV7-6 with TRBJ2-3, with 14 nucleotides matching TRBD2. Germline V lookup: CDR1 SGHVS, CDR2 FNYEAQ. V was pared by 0 bases and J by 2 bases, with 4 bases of the junction left unmatched. This CDR3 contains 18 residues.

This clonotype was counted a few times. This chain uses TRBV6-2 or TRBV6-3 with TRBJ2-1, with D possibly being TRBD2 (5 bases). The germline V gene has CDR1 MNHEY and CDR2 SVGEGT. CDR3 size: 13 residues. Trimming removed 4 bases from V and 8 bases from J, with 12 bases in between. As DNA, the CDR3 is TGTGCCAGCAGTTCGCGGGCCTGGGATGAGCAGTTCTTC. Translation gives CASSSRAWDEQFF.

CDR3 loop: CASSPPFKEQFF. The CDR3 nucleotides read TGTGCCAGCAGCCCCCCTTTTAAAGAGCAGTTCTTC. The gene calls are TRBV28 and TRBJ2-1; D is uncertain. Trimming left V 6 bases short and J 10 bases short, with 13 bases between. The CDR3 runs to 12 residues. Germline CDR1 reads MDHEN; CDR2 reads SYDVKM.